This T cell receptor (beta chain) is from a study of chemoradiotherapy in HPV16-positive cancers. The repertoire was sequenced with immunoSEQ multiplex PCR; TCRdb's copy has only in-frame clones and lacks some. The table includes about 1,900 clones, 85% to 90% detected once. The source material was tumor tissue, sampled from a patient who underwent chemoradiotherapy. The clonotype originates from a human donor with HPV-associated anogenital cancer.

Written as DNA, the CDR3 is TGTGCCAGCTCACCATTCATTTGGGCTCTCAAAAACATTCAGTACTTC. It is translated as CASSPFIWALKNIQYF. V usage is TRBV18 and J usage is TRBJ2-4; D remains ambiguous. V was cut by 2 bases and J by 3 bases, with 14 bases left in between. The CDR3 length is 16 residues. The germline gives CDR1 KGHSH, CDR2 LQKENI.